The 26 T cell receptor beta chains reported below all come from one sample, sequenced in a study of blood T cell repertoires in COVID-19 (dated by TCRdb to between 2020 and 2021). Receptors were amplified or captured by the immunoSEQ multiplex PCR assay. This immuneACCESS table, as held by TCRdb, lists in-frame sequences with V and J called but not all clones. Of the missing ones, under half trace to an unresolved V gene in checked studies; the others have no known cause. The sample contains some 300,000 clones, 85% to 90% of them found a single time. The ten largest account for 6.3% of the sample. The source material was peripheral blood. The receptors were gathered from a woman aged 50 to 60 with COVID-19, enrolled during active disease.

The V gene is TRBV2, the J gene TRBJ2-5; TRBD2 matches at 8 bases. Germline CDR1 SNHLY, CDR2 FYNNEI. The V gene end was trimmed by 8 bases and the J gene end by 4 bases; junction bases not matched to a gene: 3. This CDR3 is built from 12 residues. CDR3 sequence reads: CASQGLGETQYF. The CDR3 coding sequence is TGTGCCAGCCAGGGACTAGGAGAGACCCAGTACTTC. Full variable domain (outside the CDR3, taken from reference TRBV2 and TRBJ2-5): EPEVTQTPSHQVTQMGQEVILRCVPISNHLYFYWYRQILGQKVEFLVSFYNNEISEKSEIFDDQFSVERPDGSNFTLKIRSTKLEDSAMYFCASQGLGETQYFGPGTRLLVL.

The chain couples TRBV19 to TRBJ1-5; 8 bases are a match to TRBD1. The CDR3 runs 13 residues. CDR1 and CDR2 from the germline V gene are LNHDA and SQIVND (reference sequence). The trim removed 8 bases at V and 6 bases at J, leaving 6 bases unmatched. CDR3 loop: CASCTGGTQPQHF. The CDR3 region has the DNA TGTGCCAGTTGTACAGGGGGTACTCAGCCCCAGCATTTT.

At least ten counts were recorded for this clone. This chain joins TRBV10-2 and TRBJ2-7, with D unresolved. The CDR3 totals 13 residues. Trimming cost V 3 bases and J 2 bases, with 8 bases left between them. Germline V gene lookup returns CDR1 WSHSY and CDR2 SAAADI. Written as DNA, the CDR3 is TGCGCCAGCAGTGATCTGGCCCCCTACGAGCAGTACTTC. It is translated as CASSDLAPYEQYF.

V gene TRBV7-9 combines with J gene TRBJ1-1, with 8 positions matching TRBD1. The CDR3 totals 15 residues. The junction had 6 bases not matched to a gene; V was cut back by 5 bases and J by 1 base. Germline loops: CDR1 SEHNR, CDR2 FQNEAQ (reference sequence). The CDR3 protein is CASSTRQGRNTEAFF. CDR3 in DNA: TGTGCCAGCAGCACGCGACAGGGGAGGAACACTGAAGCTTTCTTT.

This sequence joins TRBV18 and TRBJ1-1; tentative D call: TRBD1 (6 bases). V lost 3 bases to trimming and J lost 5 bases, with 16 bases between them. In germline, CDR1 is KGHSH, CDR2 LQKENI. The CDR3 is made up of 15 amino acids. DNA of the CDR3: TGTGCCAGCTCACCCGCCGGGGGGCGCGGGACTGAAGCTTTCTTT. Its protein is CASSPAGGRGTEAFF.

V and J are TRBV5-1 and TRBJ2-5; TRBD2 matches 9 bases. V gave up 0 bases and J gave up 1 base; unmatched junction bases: 4. CDR3 size: 16 residues. Germline CDR1 and CDR2: SGHRS and YFSETQ. CDR3: CASSLGAGGGQETQYF. CDR3 in DNA: TGCGCCAGCAGCTTGGGGGCGGGAGGGGGCCAAGAGACCCAGTACTTC. Supplemented by reference TRBV5-1 and TRBJ2-5, the full variable domain reads KAGVTQTPRYLIKTRGQQVTLSCSPISGHRSVSWYQQTPGQGLQFLFEYFSETQRNKGNFPGRFSGRQFSNSRSEMNVSTLELGDSALYLCASSLGAGGGQETQYFGPGTRLLVL.

The CDR3 sequence is CASSLDRVNYGYTF. The CDR3 DNA follows: TGTGCCAGCAGCTTAGACAGGGTTAACTATGGCTACACCTTC. The V gene is TRBV5-4, the J gene TRBJ1-2; 7 bases match TRBD1. Germline assignment: CDR1 SGHNT and CDR2 YYREEE (reference sequence). The CDR3 runs 14 residues. V trimming: 2 bases; J trimming: 1 base; junction bases outside the gene matches: 2.

CDR3 in amino acids: CASSQDLPGGVSTDTQYF. The CDR3 bases are TGTGCCAGCAGCCAAGATCTTCCGGGAGGGGTTAGCACAGATACGCAGTATTTT. The chain joins TRBV4-2 to TRBJ2-3; 8 nucleotides align to TRBD2. J lost 0 bases, V lost 0 bases, and 8 bases had no gene match. CDR3 size: 18 residues. Germline V gives CDR1 LGHNA, CDR2 YNFKEQ.

This clone showed up just once. This rearrangement joins TRBV11-2 to TRBJ1-1; weak D call: TRBD1 (6 bases). Trimming cost V 4 bases and J 4 bases, with 16 bases left between them. CDR1 and CDR2 (germline): SGHAT, FQNNGV. This CDR3 spans 15 amino acids. The CDR3 bases are TGTGCCAGCAGCTCTCAAGGGGGAAGGGGCACTGAAGCTTTCTTT. Protein: CASSSQGGRGTEAFF. The full variable domain, in which reference TRBV11-2 and TRBJ1-1 provide the parts outside the CDR3, is EAGVAQSPRYKIIEKRQSVAFWCNPISGHATLYWYQQILGQGPKLLIQFQNNGVVDDSQLPKDRFSAERLKGVDSTLKIQPAKLEDSAVYLCASSSQGGRGTEAFFGQGTRLTVV.

CDR3: CASSSQTPLNTEAFF. CDR3 in DNA: TGCGCCAGCAGCTCCCAGACACCCTTGAACACTGAAGCTTTCTTT. The chain joins TRBV5-1 to TRBJ1-1; D is unresolved. The CDR3 consists of 15 residues. Germline values: CDR1 SGHRS, CDR2 YFSETQ. V was trimmed by 3 bases and J by 0 bases, leaving 12 bases between them.

The chain employs TRBV7-9 and TRBJ2-1; 11 nucleotides align to TRBD2. This CDR3 has 15 residues. CDR1 is SEHNR and CDR2 is FQNEAQ in the germline V gene (reference sequence). J lost 5 bases, V lost 4 bases, and 4 bases had no gene match. CDR3 protein: CASSSRLAGNNEQFF. CDR3 DNA sequence: TGTGCCAGCAGCTCCCGACTAGCGGGGAACAATGAGCAGTTCTTC.

V usage is TRBV28 and J usage is TRBJ1-5; tentative D call: TRBD1 (6 bases). The CDR3 runs to 16 residues. Trimming shortened V by 3 bases and J by 3 bases, and 15 bases separated the two germline ends. CDR1 is MDHEN and CDR2 is SYDVKM in the germline V gene. CDR3 loop: CASSFQKAGVNQPQHF. The CDR3 DNA reads TGTGCCAGCAGTTTCCAAAAAGCAGGGGTCAATCAGCCCCAGCATTTT.

This chain uses TRBV7-9 with TRBJ2-1; D unclear. The V gene lost 2 bases and the J gene lost 3 bases, with 11 bases spanning the gap. Germline CDR1 reads SEHNR; CDR2 reads FQNEAQ (reference sequence). This CDR3 has 15 residues. CDR3 sequence reads: CASSLLAAVYNEQFF. CDR3 DNA: TGTGCCAGCAGCTTACTGGCGGCCGTCTACAATGAGCAGTTCTTC. The whole variable domain, filled in from reference TRBV7-9 and TRBJ2-1, reads DTGVSQNPRHKITKRGQNVTFRCDPISEHNRLYWYRQTLGQGPEFLTYFQNEAQLEKSRLLSDRFSAERPKGSFSTLEIQRTEQGDSAMYLCASSLLAAVYNEQFFGPGTRLTVL.

The gene calls are TRBV11-1 and TRBJ1-2; D is perhaps TRBD1 (6 bases). This CDR3 contains 15 residues. Germline V gives CDR1 SGHAT, CDR2 FQDESV (reference sequence). Trimming shortened V by 5 bases and J by 2 bases, and 15 bases separated the two germline ends. The CDR3 loop reads CASSHNQDRNYGYTF. CDR3 bases: TGTGCCAGCAGCCATAACCAAGACAGGAACTATGGCTACACCTTC.

V usage is TRBV7-8 and J usage is TRBJ1-4; perhaps TRBD1 as D (6 bases). The CDR3 consists of 14 residues. Germline assignment: CDR1 SGHVS and CDR2 FQNEAQ. V was pared by 5 bases and J by 6 bases, with 13 bases between. CDR3 coding DNA: TGTGCCAGCAGCCTGGGGACATCGGATGAAAAACTGTTTTTT. Residues: CASSLGTSDEKLFF.

V and J are TRBV5-4 and TRBJ1-2, with 8 bases fitting TRBD1. The V segment lost 5 bases and the J segment 4 bases; nucleotides outside the gene matches: 4. Germline CDR1 and CDR2: SGHNT and YYREEE (reference sequence). CDR3 length: 13 residues. The CDR3 loop is CASRETGAYGYTF. CDR3 nucleotides: TGTGCCAGCAGGGAGACAGGGGCCTATGGCTACACCTTC. Based on the CDR3 plus reference TRBV5-4 and TRBJ1-2, the full variable domain is ETGVTQSPTHLIKTRGQQVTLRCSSQSGHNTVSWYQQALGQGPQFIFQYYREEENGRGNFPPRFSGLQFPNYSSELNVNALELDDSALYLCASRETGAYGYTFGSGTRLTVV.

The chain couples TRBV27 to TRBJ2-4; the D gene is possibly TRBD2 (5 bases). Germline V lookup: CDR1 MNHEY, CDR2 SMNVEV (reference sequence). V was shortened by 2 bases and J by 1 base, with 9 bases between the two germline ends. The CDR3 has 15 amino acids. CDR3 DNA sequence: TGTGCCAGCAGTTTAGAGGGAAGGGCCAAAAACATTCAGTACTTC. It encodes CASSLEGRAKNIQYF.

The chain uses TRBV7-6 and TRBJ2-3, with 9 positions matching TRBD2. This CDR3 spans 15 amino acids. V shed 1 base, J shed 6 bases, and the junction held 5 bases outside the gene matches. In germline, CDR1 is SGHVS, CDR2 FNYEAQ. This CDR3 is CASSLVAGVWDTQYF. The CDR3 nucleotides are TGTGCCAGCAGCTTAGTAGCGGGAGTTTGGGATACGCAGTATTTT.

The chain couples TRBV29-1 to TRBJ2-2; 7 positions match TRBD2. Germline CDR1 reads SQVTM; CDR2 reads ANQGSEA. Trimming removed 0 bases from V and 0 bases from J; junction bases left unmatched: 4. The CDR3 is 16 residues long. The CDR3 region has the DNA TGCAGCGTTGAAGACTCGGGGGGAGCGAACACCGGGGAGCTGTTTTTT. Translation gives CSVEDSGGANTGELFF.

A single count supports this clone. The chain has TRBV6-5 and TRBJ2-1, with D possibly being TRBD2 (6 bases). The germline V gene has CDR1 MNHEY and CDR2 SVGAGI. Trimming took 2 bases from V and 9 from J, leaving 14 bases between them. This CDR3 spans 14 amino acids. The CDR3 loop reads CASSYGGSDGEQFF. CDR3 nucleotide sequence: TGTGCCAGCAGTTACGGAGGGAGTGACGGTGAGCAGTTCTTC.

The genes are TRBV19 and TRBJ2-5; no clear D. The CDR3 has 15 residues. Germline assignment: CDR1 LNHDA and CDR2 SQIVND (reference sequence). Trimming shortened V by 1 base and J by 4 bases, and 13 bases separated the two germline ends. The chain's CDR3 is CASSIGSRGSETQYF. In DNA form, the CDR3 reads TGTGCCAGTAGTATAGGCAGCAGAGGTTCAGAGACCCAGTACTTC. Variable domain in full (rest from reference TRBV19 and TRBJ2-5): DGGITQSPKYLFRKEGQNVTLSCEQNLNHDAMYWYRQDPGQGLRLIYYSQIVNDFQKGDIAEGYSVSREKKESFPLTVTSAQKNPTAFYLCASSIGSRGSETQYFGPGTRLLVL.

This rearrangement joins TRBV7-2 to TRBJ2-3; weak D call: TRBD2 (6 bases). Germline CDR1 SGHTA, CDR2 FQGNSA. Trimming removed 2 bases at V and 9 bases at J, with 18 bases between. This CDR3 has 15 amino acids. The CDR3 is CASSLLGLPEGTQYF. CDR3 in DNA: TGTGCCAGCAGCTTATTGGGACTCCCCGAGGGGACGCAGTATTTT.

The V gene is TRBV19, the J gene TRBJ2-4; 10 nucleotides match TRBD2. Germline V CDR1 and CDR2: LNHDA, SQIVND (reference sequence). The CDR3 sequence is 16 residues long. The trim removed 6 bases at V and 1 base at J, leaving 6 bases unmatched. The CDR3 nucleotides read TGTGCCAGTAGAGGCACTAGCGGGATGGCCAAAAACATTCAGTACTTC. Protein: CASRGTSGMAKNIQYF.

This clone was seen a handful of times. The chain joins TRBV2 to TRBJ2-4; no clear D. The CDR3 consists of 17 residues. The ends were cut back, 1 base at V and 2 bases at J, with 15 bases in the middle. Germline values: CDR1 SNHLY, CDR2 FYNNEI. The CDR3 DNA follows: TGTGCCAGCAGTGAAGTACGGCTAGTCAGAACCAAAAACATTCAGTACTTC. Translated: CASSEVRLVRTKNIQYF.

The rearrangement links TRBV2 to TRBJ1-5; D is unclear. Trimming shortened V by 5 bases and J by 6 bases, and 17 bases separated the two germline ends. Germline lookup yields CDR1 SNHLY and CDR2 FYNNEI. This CDR3 contains 15 residues. The CDR3 loop is CASSPVASGPQPQHF. The CDR3 coding sequence is TGTGCCAGCAGTCCCGTGGCCAGCGGGCCTCAGCCCCAGCATTTT.

DNA for the CDR3: TGCGCCAGCAGCTTGGGGGTCAGGGAGACCCAGTACTTC. Amino acids: CASSLGVRETQYF. The J gene is TRBJ2-5, the V gene TRBV5-1; no firm D call. The CDR3 runs 13 residues. In germline, CDR1 is SGHRS, CDR2 YFSETQ. V was trimmed by 0 bases and J by 5 bases, leaving 8 bases between them.